These 26 T cell receptor beta chains came from one sample sequenced in a study of shared clonotypes between healthy human individuals (TCRdb year 2020). Library construction relied on the immunoSEQ multiplex PCR assay. TCRdb obtained this table from immuneACCESS and retained in-frame rearrangements with V and J assigned. These tables miss some clones; where compared with another copy, unresolved V genes account for less than half of the shortfall, and the remainder is unexplained. The sample profile shows 2.3 million or so clones; over 90% of them were found once. 0.39% of the sample comes from the top ten. Sample: naive CD4+ T cells from PBMCs. The intended sense of this specimen's cell subset or site label: CD45RA+ positively selected. Receptors were obtained from a man younger than 35 in good health. Some clones in this sample may be carry-over from other donors' samples.

The chain links TRBV4-1 to TRBJ2-3; 9 positions match TRBD1. J gave up 11 bases and V 2 bases, and 11 bases lay outside the gene matches. Germline CDR1 and CDR2: MGHRA and YSYEKL. This CDR3 spans 15 amino acids. Here the CDR3 reads CASSQPGTGSHGQYF. CDR3 DNA: TGCGCCAGCAGCCAACCCGGGACAGGGTCCCACGGGCAGTATTTT.

Concerning this clone: The same CDR3 can be traced to other DNA sequences in this sample. This rearrangement joins TRBV30 to TRBJ2-5; 9 bases are a match to TRBD1. This CDR3 contains 13 residues. Germline CDR1 is GTSNPN and CDR2 is SVGIG (reference sequence). The V and J ends lost 2 bases and 5 bases, in that order; junction bases with no gene match: 3. The CDR3 loop reads CAWSRDRGETQYF. The CDR3 coding sequence is TGTGCCTGGAGTCGAGACAGGGGGGAGACCCAGTACTTC.

J is TRBJ1-1 and V is TRBV27; no clear D gene. The CDR3 runs to 11 residues. V lost 6 bases and J lost 5, with 7 bases in between. CDR1 and CDR2 (germline): MNHEY, SMNVEV (reference sequence). The CDR3 reads CASRTLTEAFF. CDR3 nucleotides: TGTGCCAGCAGAACGTTGACTGAAGCTTTCTTT.

The chain recombines TRBV25-1 with TRBJ2-5, with TRBD2 matching over 8 bases. V was clipped by 5 bases and J by 4 bases; unmatched bases: 6. Germline lookup yields CDR1 MGHDK and CDR2 SYGVNS. This CDR3 has 14 residues. CDR3 loop: CASSNLTSGETQYF. In DNA form, the CDR3 reads TGTGCCAGCAGTAACTTAACTAGCGGAGAGACCCAGTACTTC.

The table lists this clone with a count of one. In the same sample, other DNA sequences code for this CDR3. The V call is TRBV7-3, the J call TRBJ2-1; D perhaps matches TRBD2 (5 bases). Germline CDR1 SGHTA, CDR2 FQGTGA. Trimming removed 0 bases from V and 7 bases from J, with 10 bases in between. The CDR3 runs to 14 residues. For the CDR3, the DNA is TGTGCCAGCAGCTTAACTGCGGGCCTTAATGAGCAGTTCTTC. Its translation: CASSLTAGLNEQFF.

This clone was detected only once. V usage is TRBV20-1 and J usage is TRBJ1-5, with unresolved D. The CDR3 runs to 11 residues. Trimming removed 3 bases at V and 9 bases at J, with 9 bases between. Germline V gene sequence: CDR1 DFQATT, CDR2 SNEGSKA (reference sequence). CDR3 DNA: TGCAGTGCTAGTTCAGAGGGGCCCCAGCATTTT. As protein: CSASSEGPQHF.

The chain carries TRBV4-1 and TRBJ2-7; D is unclear. Germline CDR1 and CDR2: MGHRA and YSYEKL. V lost 1 base and J 6 bases, leaving 16 bases between the germline ends. This CDR3 comprises 15 residues. CDR3 region: CASSQGPGRVSEQYF. The CDR3 coding sequence is TGCGCCAGCAGCCAAGGTCCTGGAAGGGTCTCCGAGCAGTACTTC.

The chain has TRBV27 and TRBJ2-7; TRBD2 aligns across 7 bases. J gave up 2 bases and V 5 bases, and 6 bases lay outside the gene matches. The length of the CDR3 is 14 residues. Germline V gene data show CDR1 as MNHEY and CDR2 as SMNVEV (reference sequence). In DNA, the CDR3 is TGTGCCAGCAGTATAGCGGGCCTTGCCTACGAGCAGTACTTC. As protein: CASSIAGLAYEQYF.

This clone was recorded a few times. The chain combines TRBV28 with TRBJ1-5; D gene uncertain. The CDR3 sequence is 15 residues long. Germline CDR1 reads MDHEN; CDR2 reads SYDVKM. Trimming took off 1 base at V and 3 bases at J, with 10 bases between the two ends. The CDR3 spells CASSLSSGSNQPQHF. The CDR3 coding sequence is TGTGCCAGCAGTTTATCGTCAGGCTCCAATCAGCCCCAGCATTTT. Full variable domain (remainder filled in from reference TRBV28 and TRBJ1-5): DVKVTQSSRYLVKRTGEKVFLECVQDMDHENMFWYRQDPGLGLRLIYFSYDVKMKEKGDIPEGYSVSREKKERFSLILESASTNQTSMYLCASSLSSGSNQPQHFGDGTRLSIL.

The chain combines TRBV6-5 with TRBJ2-5; the D is unclear. This CDR3 contains 16 residues. V lost 4 bases to trimming and J lost 5 bases, with 20 bases between them. CDR1 is MNHEY, CDR2 SVGAGI, per germline. CDR3 amino acids: CASSSLGLVLKETQYF. CDR3 DNA: TGTGCCAGCAGTTCTCTTGGGCTAGTGTTGAAGGAGACCCAGTACTTC.

The J gene is TRBJ1-5, the V gene TRBV19; 7 bases are shared with TRBD1. CDR3 length: 14 residues. Germline V gene data show CDR1 as LNHDA and CDR2 as SQIVND (reference sequence). Trimming removed 7 bases from V and 6 bases from J; junction bases left unmatched: 9. In DNA, the CDR3 is TGTGCCAGTAATACTCCGGGACAGAGTCAGCCCCAGCATTTT. Protein: CASNTPGQSQPQHF.

About this clone: Additional DNA sequences in this sample encode the identical CDR3. The rearrangement uses TRBV28 and TRBJ2-5; D remains ambiguous. The CDR3 extends over 12 amino acids. The germline V gene encodes CDR1 MDHEN and CDR2 SYDVKM. Trimming took off 2 bases at V and 2 bases at J, with 3 bases between the two ends. CDR3 DNA: TGTGCCAGCAGTTTACAGCAAGAGACCCAGTACTTC. Residues: CASSLQQETQYF.

The rearrangement uses TRBV28 and TRBJ1-2; D is undetermined. V was clipped by 10 bases and J by 0 bases, with 9 bases between them. The CDR3 contains 12 residues. Germline V gives CDR1 MDHEN, CDR2 SYDVKM. CDR3 sequence (DNA): TGTGCCACTACACCAGCTAACTATGGCTACACCTTC. Translated: CATTPANYGYTF.

The chain uses TRBV6-6 and TRBJ2-1, with D possibly matching TRBD2 (6 bases). CDR3 length: 16 amino acids. Germline assignment: CDR1 MNHNY and CDR2 SVGAGI (reference sequence). V was trimmed by 6 bases and J by 4 bases, leaving 19 bases between them. Here the CDR3 reads CASSLGRVGGYNEQFF. CDR3 sequence (DNA): TGTGCCAGCAGCCTGGGGCGGGTGGGGGGTTACAATGAGCAGTTCTTC.

The J gene is TRBJ2-4, the V gene TRBV7-9; 7 positions match TRBD2. Germline CDR1 reads SEHNR; CDR2 reads FQNEAQ (reference sequence). The CDR3 contains 12 residues. J gave up 6 bases and V 8 bases, and 4 bases lay outside the gene matches. CDR3 loop: CASERGGNIQYF. The CDR3 nucleotides read TGTGCCAGCGAGCGGGGTGGAAACATTCAGTACTTC. The whole variable domain, remainder taken from reference TRBV7-9 and TRBJ2-4, is DTGVSQNPRHKITKRGQNVTFRCDPISEHNRLYWYRQTLGQGPEFLTYFQNEAQLEKSRLLSDRFSAERPKGSFSTLEIQRTEQGDSAMYLCASERGGNIQYFGAGTRLSVL.

The chain uses TRBV7-9 and TRBJ1-1; D is ambiguous. Trimming stripped 5 bases from V and 7 bases from J, with 17 bases between. Germline-derived CDR1 and CDR2 are SEHNR and FQNEAQ (reference sequence). There are 14 residues in the CDR3. Here the CDR3 reads CASSQNPNTREAFF. DNA for the CDR3: TGTGCCAGCAGCCAAAATCCTAACACTCGTGAAGCTTTCTTT.

This clone appeared once. The rearrangement links TRBV6-1 to TRBJ2-7; 7 positions match TRBD1. Germline CDR1 is MNHNS and CDR2 is SASEGT. Trimming at V came to 6 bases and at J to 0 bases, leaving 8 bases not matched to a gene. The CDR3 length is 15 residues. The CDR3 loop reads CASRRDSSSSYEQYF. For the CDR3, the DNA is TGTGCCAGCAGACGGGACAGTTCTAGCTCCTACGAGCAGTACTTC.

This rearrangement joins TRBV5-1 to TRBJ1-1, with TRBD1 identical over 8 bases. CDR1 is SGHRS, CDR2 YFSETQ, per germline. V lost 5 bases, J lost 7 bases, and 10 bases stayed unmatched. The CDR3 totals 14 residues. The CDR3 nucleotides are TGCGCCAGCAGATACGGACAGGGTCAGGATGAAGCTTTCTTT. Translated: CASRYGQGQDEAFF.

This rearrangement joins TRBV7-2 to TRBJ2-4; TRBD2 aligns across 8 bases. CDR1 and CDR2 from the germline V gene are SGHTA and FQGNSA. This CDR3 contains 19 residues. The V gene end was trimmed by 2 bases and the J gene end by 1 base; junction bases not matched to a gene: 13. The CDR3 bases are TGTGCCAGCAGCTTACGGGAGCCTAGCGGGCGAGCCGCCAAAAACATTCAGTACTTC. Translated: CASSLREPSGRAAKNIQYF.

As to this clone: A read error may account for a junction end that differs from germline. The CDR3 loop is CASLPGGAAQPQHF. The CDR3 DNA is TGTGCCAGCTTACCAGGAGGGGCGGCTCAGCCCCAGCATTTT. V and J are TRBV18 and TRBJ1-5; TRBD1 is a possible D gene (5 bases). The CDR3 covers 14 residues. Germline loops: CDR1 KGHSH, CDR2 LQKENI.

DNA of the CDR3: TGTGCCAGCAGTTTACAGGGCGGCGAGCAGTACTTC. Translation gives CASSLQGGEQYF. V and J are TRBV27 and TRBJ2-7, with D maybe TRBD1 (5 bases). Trimming cost V 2 bases and J 6 bases, with 8 bases left between them. Germline CDR1 MNHEY, CDR2 SMNVEV (reference sequence). The CDR3 loop spans 12 amino acids.

This clone was seen only once. V usage is TRBV7-9 and J usage is TRBJ2-5; D is perhaps TRBD1 (6 bases). Germline V gives CDR1 SEHNR, CDR2 FQNEAQ (reference sequence). V lost 3 bases and J 2 bases, leaving 13 bases between the germline ends. The CDR3 covers 15 residues. CDR3 amino acids: CASSLWTERQETQYF. The CDR3 bases are TGTGCCAGCAGCTTGTGGACAGAGAGACAAGAGACCCAGTACTTC.

This rearrangement joins TRBV7-3 to TRBJ1-2; a weak D match, TRBD1 (5 bases). The CDR3 spans 15 residues. V was trimmed by 1 base and J by 8 bases, leaving 17 bases between them. The V gene's germline CDR1 is SGHTA and CDR2 FQGTGA. CDR3 sequence: CASSLSGTTGEGYTF. The CDR3 DNA reads as TGTGCCAGCAGCTTAAGTGGGACGACCGGGGAAGGCTACACCTTC.

For the CDR3, the DNA is TGTGCCAGCAGCTTGGACAGGGTAGGCACCGGGGAGCTGTTTTTT. As protein: CASSLDRVGTGELFF. The chain carries TRBV5-4 and TRBJ2-2, with a tentative D call TRBD1 (6 bases). The CDR3 is made up of 15 amino acids. Looked up from germline, CDR1 is SGHNT and CDR2 is YYREEE (reference sequence). V was trimmed by 0 bases and J by 4 bases, leaving 10 bases between them.

The rearrangement uses TRBV11-3 and TRBJ2-2; D perhaps matches TRBD1 (5 bases). CDR1 is SGHNT and CDR2 is YENEEA in the germline V gene. V was pared by 5 bases and J by 0 bases, with 10 bases between. This CDR3 region has 15 residues. The CDR3 DNA reads TGTGCCAGCAGCGCAAGGACACCGAACACCGGGGAGCTGTTTTTT. It encodes CASSARTPNTGELFF.

This chain uses TRBV27 with TRBJ1-2; the match to TRBD1 covers 11 bases. V lost 8 bases and J lost 8; bases outside the gene matches: 19. The CDR3 loop spans 17 amino acids. CDR1 MNHEY and CDR2 SMNVEV come from the germline V gene (reference sequence). The DNA of the CDR3 is TGTGCCAGCGGTTGGGACAGGGGGAAGGAAGGATTTAAGGGCTACACCTTC. The encoded protein is CASGWDRGKEGFKGYTF.